This is a list of T cell receptor beta chains from one sample in a study of blood T cell repertoires in COVID-19. TCRdb keeps only in-frame clones here, not all; method: immunoSEQ multiplex PCR. The sample records about 330,000 clones, roughly 87% being singletons. Source material: peripheral blood. The origin of the receptors is a young man with COVID-19, enrolled during active disease. Each CDR3 is given with its conserved first and last residue. A D gene is named only where the DNA matches it firmly. The listing skips clone size in some rows; elsewhere it reads once, few, many or a size class.

D: TRBD1
J: TRBJ2-1
size: once
V: TRBV29-1
CDR3: CSVEGGQINEQFF
DNA: TGCAGCGTTGAAGGGGGACAGATAAATGAGCAGTTCTTC

D: .
J: TRBJ1-1
size: .
V: TRBV11-3
CDR3: CASSPTSNTEAFF
DNA: TGTGCCAGCAGCCCTACTTCGAACACTGAAGCTTTCTTT

D: .
J: TRBJ1-6
size: once
V: TRBV19
CDR3: CASSIQRGTNFSPLHF
DNA: TGTGCCAGTAGTATACAACGGGGGACCAATTTTTCACCCCTCCACTTT

D: TRBD1
J: TRBJ1-5
size: .
V: TRBV5-1
CDR3: CASSLGGTDTQPQHF
DNA: TGCGCCAGCAGCTTAGGGGGCACGGACACGCAGCCCCAGCATTTT

D: .
J: TRBJ2-7
size: .
V: TRBV7-3
CDR3: CASSFRPEGSLSYEQYF
DNA: TGTGCCAGCAGCTTCCGCCCCGAGGGCTCCCTCTCCTACGAGCAGTACTTC

D: .
J: TRBJ2-3
size: .
V: TRBV4-2
CDR3: CASSQVEVGRGTDTQYF
DNA: TGTGCCAGCAGCCAAGTCGAAGTGGGGAGAGGCACAGATACGCAGTATTTT

D: TRBD1
J: TRBJ2-1
size: .
V: TRBV7-2
CDR3: CASSPRTGRGIYNEQFF
DNA: TGTGCCAGCAGCCCCCGGACAGGGCGAGGCATCTACAATGAGCAGTTCTTC

D: TRBD2
J: TRBJ2-5
size: .
V: TRBV30
CDR3: CACSRTRTSIGTQYF
DNA: TGTGCCTGTTCTCGTACAAGGACTAGCATAGGGACCCAGTACTTC

D: TRBD2
J: TRBJ2-3
size: .
V: TRBV5-5
CDR3: CASSLRLAGSTDTQYF
DNA: TGTGCCAGCAGCCTCAGACTAGCGGGAAGCACAGATACGCAGTATTTT

D: .
J: TRBJ2-7
size: .
V: TRBV18
CDR3: CASSPGRRSSYEQYF
DNA: TGTGCCAGCTCACCAGGTCGGCGGAGCTCCTACGAGCAGTACTTC

D: TRBD1
J: TRBJ2-7
size: .
V: TRBV19
CDR3: CASSRTGLEQYF
DNA: TGTGCCAGTAGCCGGACAGGGTTAGAGCAGTACTTC

D: TRBD1
J: TRBJ1-3
size: .
V: TRBV7-2
CDR3: CASSWGTVSGNTIYF
DNA: TGTGCCAGCAGCTGGGGGACAGTCTCTGGAAACACCATATATTTT

D: TRBD2
J: TRBJ2-2
size: .
V: TRBV6-2/TRBV6-3
CDR3: CASSGIGLAGGSNTGELFF
DNA: TGTGCCAGCAGTGGGATAGGACTAGCGGGAGGGTCGAACACCGGGGAGCTGTTTTTT

D: .
J: TRBJ2-4
size: once
V: TRBV19
CDR3: CASSMGGGTKSAKNIQYF
DNA: TGTGCCAGTAGTATGGGAGGGGGGACTAAATCAGCCAAAAACATTCAGTACTTC

D: .
J: TRBJ1-5
size: .
V: TRBV24-1
CDR3: CATSDPGAPQHF
DNA: TGTGCCACCAGTGACCCCGGAGCTCCCCAGCATTTT

D: TRBD1
J: TRBJ1-2
size: .
V: TRBV2
CDR3: CASRVTGVFSYGYTF
DNA: TGTGCCAGCAGGGTTACAGGGGTATTTAGCTATGGCTACACCTTC

D: .
J: TRBJ2-3
size: .
V: TRBV7-9
CDR3: CASSLAVAGNTDTQYF
DNA: TGTGCCAGCAGCTTAGCTGTAGCCGGAAACACAGATACGCAGTATTTT

D: TRBD1
J: TRBJ1-6
size: .
V: TRBV5-4
CDR3: CASSLVRDRNNSPLHF
DNA: TGTGCCAGCAGCCTCGTTCGGGACAGGAATAATTCACCCCTCCACTTT

D: .
J: TRBJ2-2
size: .
V: TRBV5-5
CDR3: CASSLGVNAGELFF
DNA: TGTGCCAGCAGCTTGGGAGTAAACGCCGGGGAGCTGTTTTTT

D: .
J: TRBJ1-4
size: .
V: TRBV19
CDR3: CASSIGAGYEKLFF
DNA: TGTGCCAGTAGTATCGGAGCGGGATATGAAAAACTGTTTTTT

D: .
J: TRBJ2-7
size: .
V: TRBV27
CDR3: CASSLTGSEQYF
DNA: TGTGCCAGCTCTCTGACTGGATCCGAGCAGTACTTC

D: .
J: TRBJ1-2
size: .
V: TRBV30
CDR3: CAWSPKQEYYGYTF
DNA: TGTGCCTGGAGTCCAAAACAGGAGTACTATGGCTACACCTTC

D: .
J: TRBJ1-2
size: .
V: TRBV6-5
CDR3: CASRQGLNYGYTF
DNA: TGTGCCAGCAGGCAGGGACTTAACTATGGCTACACCTTC

D: .
J: TRBJ2-7
size: .
V: TRBV25-1
CDR3: CASSESGLYEQYF
DNA: TGTGCCAGCAGTGAGTCTGGCCTCTACGAGCAGTACTTC

D: .
J: TRBJ1-6
size: .
V: TRBV6-5
CDR3: CASSPHLDPYSPLHF
DNA: TGTGCCAGCAGTCCCCACCTAGATCCGTATTCACCCCTCCACTTT

D: .
J: TRBJ2-7
size: .
V: TRBV7-8
CDR3: CASSLARLYEQYF
DNA: TGTGCCAGCAGCTTAGCGCGTCTCTACGAGCAGTACTTC

D: .
J: TRBJ1-1
size: .
V: TRBV19
CDR3: CASGVAGISEAFF
DNA: TGTGCCAGCGGGGTCGCCGGGATATCTGAAGCTTTCTTT

D: .
J: TRBJ1-2
size: .
V: TRBV3-1/TRBV3-2
CDR3: CASSQGWDTNYGYTF
DNA: TGTGCCAGCAGCCAAGGGTGGGACACTAACTATGGCTACACCTTC

D: TRBD1
J: TRBJ1-2
size: .
V: TRBV18
CDR3: CASSPTLLQGAQGYTF
DNA: TGTGCCAGCTCACCGACGCTCCTACAGGGGGCGCAAGGCTACACCTTC

D: .
J: TRBJ2-3
size: .
V: TRBV7-9
CDR3: CASSSSSTSTDTQYF
DNA: TGTGCCAGCAGCTCCTCCTCGACTAGCACAGATACGCAGTATTTT

D: .
J: TRBJ1-1
size: .
V: TRBV5-1
CDR3: CASTQTRGLSTEAFF
DNA: TGCGCCAGCACCCAGACCCGGGGATTAAGCACTGAAGCTTTCTTT

D: TRBD1
J: TRBJ1-6
size: .
V: TRBV12-3/TRBV12-4
CDR3: CASSSRDRTPLHF
DNA: TGTGCCAGCAGTTCAAGGGACAGAACACCCCTCCACTTT

D: TRBD1
J: TRBJ2-6
size: .
V: TRBV2
CDR3: CASSGTGSVLTF
DNA: TGTGCCAGCAGTGGGACAGGAAGCGTCCTGACTTTC

D: .
J: TRBJ2-2
size: .
V: TRBV7-9
CDR3: CASSLVGGPAAGELFF
DNA: TGTGCCAGCAGCTTAGTAGGCGGGCCTGCGGCCGGGGAGCTGTTTTTT

D: .
J: TRBJ1-4
size: .
V: TRBV19
CDR3: CASSIGLGPEKLFF
DNA: TGTGCCAGTAGTATAGGGTTGGGGCCTGAAAAACTGTTTTTT

D: .
J: TRBJ2-1
size: .
V: TRBV6-4
CDR3: CASSTGRYNEQFF
DNA: TGTGCCAGTTCGACAGGAAGGTACAATGAGCAGTTCTTC

D: .
J: TRBJ1-5
size: .
V: TRBV2
CDR3: CASIGRESNQPQHF
DNA: TGTGCCAGCATCGGGCGGGAGAGCAATCAGCCCCAGCATTTT

D: TRBD2
J: TRBJ2-2
size: .
V: TRBV4-2
CDR3: CASSQGGTSGPNTGELFF
DNA: TGTGCCAGCAGCCAAGGAGGGACTAGCGGCCCGAACACCGGGGAGCTGTTTTTT

D: .
J: TRBJ1-2
size: .
V: TRBV5-1
CDR3: CASSLMFRNYGYTF
DNA: TGCGCCAGCAGCTTGATGTTCAGGAACTATGGCTACACCTTC

D: .
J: TRBJ2-2
size: .
V: TRBV7-3
CDR3: CASYGGGSVGELFF
DNA: TGTGCCAGCTATGGGGGAGGTTCGGTCGGGGAGCTGTTTTTT

D: .
J: TRBJ2-6
size: .
V: TRBV28
CDR3: CATDQGAGANVLTF
DNA: TGTGCCACGGACCAGGGTGCTGGGGCCAACGTCCTGACTTTC

D: .
J: TRBJ1-5
size: .
V: TRBV4-3
CDR3: CASSQGTVAPQHF
DNA: TGCGCCAGCAGCCAAGGGACAGTGGCGCCCCAGCATTTT

D: .
J: TRBJ2-1
size: once
V: TRBV5-4
CDR3: CASSPGGLRSYNEQFF
DNA: TGTGCCAGCAGCCCCGGGGGGCTTCGTTCCTACAATGAGCAGTTCTTC

D: .
J: TRBJ1-1
size: .
V: TRBV5-8
CDR3: CASSLYIGQSNTEAFF
DNA: TGTGCCAGCAGCTTATATATCGGACAGTCGAACACTGAAGCTTTCTTT

D: TRBD1
J: TRBJ2-1
size: .
V: TRBV11-2
CDR3: CASRPTGTASYNEQFF
DNA: TGTGCCAGCAGGCCTACCGGGACAGCATCCTACAATGAGCAGTTCTTC

D: TRBD1
J: TRBJ1-1
size: .
V: TRBV30
CDR3: CAWSRTGTGEGTEAFF
DNA: TGTGCCTGGAGCCGTACCGGGACAGGGGAGGGGACTGAAGCTTTCTTT

D: .
J: TRBJ1-1
size: .
V: TRBV6-5
CDR3: CASSYGWARNTEAFF
DNA: TGTGCCAGCAGTTACGGCTGGGCCCGGAACACTGAAGCTTTCTTT

D: .
J: TRBJ2-1
size: .
V: TRBV5-6
CDR3: CASSFLTGVVYNEQFF
DNA: TGTGCCAGCAGCTTCCTCACCGGGGTGGTTTACAATGAGCAGTTCTTC

D: .
J: TRBJ2-3
size: .
V: TRBV5-5
CDR3: CASSGAGTLATYTQYF
DNA: TGTGCCAGCAGCGGGGCAGGTACTTTGGCCACGTATACGCAGTATTTT